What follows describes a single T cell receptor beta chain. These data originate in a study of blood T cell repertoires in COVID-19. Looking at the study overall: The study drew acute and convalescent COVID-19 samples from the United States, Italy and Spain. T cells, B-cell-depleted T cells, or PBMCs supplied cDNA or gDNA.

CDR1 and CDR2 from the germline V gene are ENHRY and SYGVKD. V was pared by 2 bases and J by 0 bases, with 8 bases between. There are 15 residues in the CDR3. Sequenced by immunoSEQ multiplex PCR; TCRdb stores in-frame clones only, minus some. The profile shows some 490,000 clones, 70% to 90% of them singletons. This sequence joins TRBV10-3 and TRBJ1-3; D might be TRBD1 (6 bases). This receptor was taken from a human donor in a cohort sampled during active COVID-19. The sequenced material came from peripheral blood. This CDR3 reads CAISEGGISGNTIYF. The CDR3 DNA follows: TGTGCCATCAGTGAGGGGGGCATCTCTGGAAACACCATATATTTT.